Following are 29 T cell receptor beta chains from one sample sequenced in a study of OX40 agonist ivuxolimab in advanced cancers. Repertoires were generated with immunoSEQ multiplex PCR, while TCRdb's copy carries only in-frame clones and drops some. In the table there are 60,000 to 85,000 clones, about 82% of which are singletons. The sample was CD4+ or CD8+ T cells sorted from blood, taken in a trial of the OX40 agonist ivuxolimab. These receptors originate from an adult with an advanced solid tumor such as melanoma, head and neck, liver or kidney cancer.

A single count supports this clone. The V and J genes are TRBV7-2 and TRBJ2-7, with D tentatively TRBD2 (7 bases). The V end lost 5 bases, the J end lost 1 base, and 15 bases lay between the germline ends. Per the germline V gene, CDR1 is SGHTA and CDR2 is FQGNSA. The CDR3 loop spans 15 amino acids. CDR3: CASSPWGGPSYEQYF. The DNA for the CDR3 is TGTGCCAGCAGCCCCTGGGGGGGCCCATCCTACGAGCAGTACTTC.

The V call is TRBV4-3, the J call TRBJ1-6; D gene unclear. The V and J ends lost 0 bases and 9 bases respectively, with 12 bases between them. The CDR3 totals 15 residues. From germline, CDR1 is LGHNA and CDR2 YSLEER. This CDR3 reads CASSQESEPGSPLHF. The CDR3 DNA reads TGCGCCAGCAGCCAAGAGTCTGAACCAGGTTCACCCCTCCACTTT.

This clone was picked up one time. V gene TRBV5-1 combines with J gene TRBJ2-2; 8 bases map to TRBD1. The CDR3 totals 15 residues. Germline V lookup: CDR1 SGHRS, CDR2 YFSETQ. After removal of 5 bases from V and 7 bases from J, the junction contained 10 bases not matched to a gene. CDR3 bases: TGCGCCAGCAGACAATCGACAGGGGTCGGCGGGGAGCTGTTTTTT. It specifies CASRQSTGVGGELFF.

This chain joins TRBV7-8 and TRBJ2-1; a weak D match, TRBD1 (6 bases). There are 16 residues in the CDR3. Trimming shortened V by 8 bases and J by 0 bases, and 17 bases separated the two germline ends. From germline, CDR1 is SGHVS and CDR2 FQNEAQ. The CDR3 sequence is CASRSSGAASYNEQFF. Written as DNA, the CDR3 is TGTGCCAGCCGGTCTTCAGGGGCCGCCTCCTACAATGAGCAGTTCTTC.

The V call is TRBV4-1, the J call TRBJ1-5; TRBD1 aligns across 8 bases. This CDR3 has 15 residues. The germline V gene has CDR1 MGHRA and CDR2 YSYEKL. Trimming at V came to 1 base and at J to 4 bases, leaving 3 bases not matched to a gene. The CDR3 DNA sequence: TGCGCCAGCAGCCAAGTCAGGGGGCAGAATCAGCCCCAGCATTTT. It yields the protein CASSQVRGQNQPQHF.

V and J are TRBV5-1 and TRBJ2-5, with 8 positions matching TRBD1. The germline gives CDR1 SGHRS, CDR2 YFSETQ. This CDR3 comprises 15 residues. J was trimmed by 4 bases and V by 4 bases; bases with no gene match: 9. CDR3: CASSRTGTGGETQYF. The CDR3, as DNA: TGCGCCAGCAGCCGCACCGGGACAGGTGGAGAGACCCAGTACTTC.

The V gene is TRBV10-3, the J gene TRBJ1-1; D ambiguous. Trimming left V 11 bases short and J 2 bases short, with 15 bases between. This CDR3 is 13 amino acids long. CDR1 and CDR2 (germline): ENHRY, SYGVKD. CDR3 coding DNA: TGTGCCGTCCTCCAGGCTATAAACACTGAAGCTTTCTTT. Amino acids: CAVLQAINTEAFF.

This clone was counted only a few times. V usage is TRBV2 and J usage is TRBJ1-3; TRBD1 matches 8 bases. Trimming cost V 5 bases and J 2 bases; bases outside gene matches: 2. Germline V gene sequence: CDR1 SNHLY, CDR2 FYNNEI. The CDR3 loop spans 14 amino acids. The CDR3 sequence: CASSWTGPGNTIYF. The CDR3 region has the DNA TGTGCCAGCAGTTGGACAGGGCCTGGAAACACCATATATTTT.

This chain uses TRBV2 with TRBJ2-5, with D perhaps TRBD2 (7 bases). The CDR3 is made up of 16 amino acids. The germline V and J ends were trimmed by 2 bases and 5 bases, with 18 bases remaining between them. CDR1 is SNHLY, CDR2 FYNNEI, per germline. CDR3 sequence reads: CASSERWTRGQETQYF. The CDR3 nucleotides read TGTGCCAGCAGTGAAAGGTGGACGCGGGGGCAGGAGACCCAGTACTTC.

V and J are TRBV2 and TRBJ2-1, with 14 bases identical to TRBD2. The germline CDR1 and CDR2 sequences are SNHLY and FYNNEI. J gave up 9 bases and V 7 bases, and 8 bases lay outside the gene matches. The CDR3 is made up of 15 amino acids. The CDR3: CASKGGLAGDGEQFF. DNA of the CDR3: TGTGCCAGCAAGGGGGGACTAGCGGGAGACGGTGAGCAGTTCTTC.

The chain is built from TRBV2 and TRBJ2-5, with TRBD1 identical over 9 bases. Germline V gene data show CDR1 as SNHLY and CDR2 as FYNNEI. CDR3 length equals 14 residues. Germline trimming cut 6 bases from V and 5 bases from J; bases unmatched to any gene: 7. The CDR3 DNA reads TGTGCCAGCAGAGTAACAGGGGGCGTGGAGACCCAGTACTTC. As protein: CASRVTGGVETQYF.

This clone has a single count. The V and J genes are TRBV11-1 and TRBJ2-2; 11 nucleotides align to TRBD1. Germline CDR1 reads SGHAT; CDR2 reads FQDESV (reference sequence). J lost 4 bases, V lost 1 base, and 2 bases had no gene match. The CDR3 sequence is 16 residues long. The CDR3 here is CASSLGTGGFTGELFF. The DNA of the CDR3 is TGTGCCAGCAGCTTAGGGACAGGGGGCTTCACCGGGGAGCTGTTTTTT.

The CDR3 region is CASSQREADEQFF. Here the CDR3 DNA reads TGTGCCAGCAGCCAAAGGGAGGCCGATGAGCAGTTCTTC. The rearrangement links TRBV6-5 to TRBJ2-1, with D maybe TRBD2 (6 bases). The CDR3 runs 13 residues. CDR1 is MNHEY, CDR2 SVGAGI, per germline. With 6 bases removed from V and 8 bases from J, the gap between germline ends came to 14 bases.

This chain links TRBV28 with TRBJ2-7, with 10 positions matching TRBD2. CDR3 length equals 18 residues. From germline, CDR1 is MDHEN and CDR2 SYDVKM. V gave up 8 bases and J gave up 3 bases; unmatched junction bases: 19. The CDR3 sequence: CASGGLGRASGSNYEQYF. In DNA form, the CDR3 reads TGTGCCAGCGGTGGGCTCGGAAGGGCTAGCGGGAGTAACTACGAGCAGTACTTC.

V gene TRBV5-5 combines with J gene TRBJ2-3; D is ambiguous. Germline lookup yields CDR1 SGHKS and CDR2 YYEKEE (reference sequence). V was clipped by 0 bases and J by 2 bases, with 13 bases between them. The CDR3 runs to 16 residues. The CDR3 here is CASSLGATTHTDTQYF. Here the CDR3 DNA reads TGTGCCAGCAGCTTGGGGGCGACGACGCACACAGATACGCAGTATTTT.

V usage is TRBV7-9 and J usage is TRBJ1-5; possible D gene TRBD1, 5 bases. The length of the CDR3 is 15 residues. Trimming cost V 5 bases and J 3 bases, with 14 bases left between them. Germline CDR1 reads SEHNR; CDR2 reads FQNEAQ (reference sequence). The CDR3 DNA is TGTGCCAGCAGCCCCGTGGGGGGGTACAATCAGCCCCAGCATTTT. Translating gives CASSPVGGYNQPQHF. Full variable domain (missing parts from reference TRBV7-9 and TRBJ1-5): DTGVSQNPRHKITKRGQNVTFRCDPISEHNRLYWYRQTLGQGPEFLTYFQNEAQLEKSRLLSDRFSAERPKGSFSTLEIQRTEQGDSAMYLCASSPVGGYNQPQHFGDGTRLSIL.

The CDR3, as DNA: TGCGCCAGCAGCTTGACTAGCGGGATCTACGAGCAGTACTTC. Translation gives CASSLTSGIYEQYF. The rearrangement uses TRBV5-1 and TRBJ2-7; 10 bases fit TRBD2. Germline V gene data show CDR1 as SGHRS and CDR2 as YFSETQ. J was trimmed by 3 bases and V by 1 base; bases with no gene match: 1. The CDR3 has 14 residues.

Comments on this clone: The junction and the germline gene differ at one end; a read error may be behind it. The CDR3 region is CASRVASRLSF. CDR3 sequence (DNA): TGTGCCAGCAGGGTTGCCTCGCGTTTATCCTTT. The chain is built from TRBV2 and TRBJ1-6; D uncertain. The CDR3 consists of 11 residues. Per germline, CDR1 SNHLY and CDR2 FYNNEI.

This clone was picked up a small number of times. J is TRBJ1-2 and V is TRBV7-2, with TRBD1 matching over 7 bases. CDR1 and CDR2 from the germline V gene are SGHTA and FQGNSA. After removal of 4 bases from V and 0 bases from J, the junction contained 2 bases not matched to a gene. The CDR3 runs to 14 residues. The CDR3 loop is CASSSQGANYGYTF. The CDR3 region has the DNA TGTGCCAGCAGCTCCCAGGGGGCTAACTATGGCTACACCTTC.

The chain joins TRBV30 to TRBJ2-7, with D tentatively TRBD1 (5 bases). The CDR3 is made up of 15 amino acids. Germline CDR1 GTSNPN, CDR2 SVGIG (reference sequence). V lost 0 bases, J lost 6 bases, and 18 bases lay in between. CDR3: CAWSVGAGWKAEQYF. CDR3 DNA sequence: TGTGCCTGGAGTGTTGGGGCAGGGTGGAAAGCCGAGCAGTACTTC.

This clone was observed a single time. The chain is built from TRBV28 and TRBJ1-2; D is ambiguous. Between the trimmed V and J ends, which lost 2 bases and 12 bases, there was a span of 13 bases. This CDR3 is 12 amino acids long. The V gene's germline CDR1 is MDHEN and CDR2 SYDVKM. The CDR3 bases are TGTGCCAGCAGTTTACCCACCAGAGAGAACACCTTC. Protein product: CASSLPTRENTF.

As concerns this clone: Other DNA sequences from this sample encode an identical CDR3 as well. The chain couples TRBV5-1 to TRBJ2-5; D not certain. V was cut by 2 bases and J by 2 bases, with 1 base left in between. The CDR3 extends over 11 amino acids. Germline values: CDR1 SGHRS, CDR2 YFSETQ. CDR3 coding DNA: TGCGCCAGCAGCTTACAAGAGACCCAGTACTTC. Its protein is CASSLQETQYF. Based on the CDR3 plus reference TRBV5-1 and TRBJ2-5, the full variable domain is KAGVTQTPRYLIKTRGQQVTLSCSPISGHRSVSWYQQTPGQGLQFLFEYFSETQRNKGNFPGRFSGRQFSNSRSEMNVSTLELGDSALYLCASSLQETQYFGPGTRLLVL.

The V call is TRBV6-6, the J call TRBJ1-1, with D perhaps matching TRBD1 (6 bases). V was shortened by 8 bases and J by 2 bases, with 21 bases between the two germline ends. The CDR3 extends over 16 amino acids. Germline V gene data show CDR1 as MNHNY and CDR2 as SVGAGI (reference sequence). CDR3: CASLPPGAGTNTEAFF. Written as DNA, the CDR3 is TGTGCCAGCTTACCACCGGGGGCGGGGACTAACACTGAAGCTTTCTTT.

CDR3 region: CASSYRGETQYF. The CDR3 DNA sequence: TGTGCCAGCAGCTACCGGGGCGAGACCCAGTACTTC. The V gene is TRBV7-2, the J gene TRBJ2-5; the D call may be TRBD1 or TRBD2 (5 bases each). This CDR3 contains 12 residues. CDR1 is SGHTA and CDR2 is FQGNSA in the germline V gene. The V end was cut by 4 bases, the J end by 5 bases, with 8 bases between.

This chain connects TRBV6-1 to TRBJ2-2; the D is unclear. The CDR3 is made up of 13 amino acids. Deletions cut 8 bases from V and 3 bases from J, with 10 bases between. In germline, CDR1 is MNHNS, CDR2 SASEGT. The CDR3 loop reads CASRWSDTGELFF. CDR3 in DNA: TGTGCCAGCCGGTGGAGTGACACCGGGGAGCTGTTTTTT.

This chain uses TRBV9 with TRBJ2-1, with 8 positions matching TRBD2. The germline gives CDR1 SGDLS, CDR2 YYNGEE. The CDR3 consists of 16 residues. V shed 0 bases and J 1 base; nucleotides not matched to a gene: 3. CDR3 region: CASSVAQRESYNEQFF. The DNA of the CDR3 is TGTGCCAGCAGCGTAGCTCAGCGGGAGTCCTACAATGAGCAGTTCTTC.

The chain carries TRBV7-9 and TRBJ1-1; the D gene is possibly TRBD1 (6 bases). The CDR3 has 13 amino acids. V was shortened by 7 bases and J by 5 bases, with 14 bases between the two germline ends. Germline CDR1 SEHNR, CDR2 FQNEAQ (reference sequence). CDR3 sequence: CASTPSRGTEAFF. The CDR3 DNA reads as TGTGCCAGCACCCCTTCCAGGGGAACTGAAGCTTTCTTT.

The chain combines TRBV25-1 with TRBJ2-6; D perhaps matches TRBD2 (5 bases). CDR3 size: 16 residues. V lost 5 bases and J 0 bases, leaving 11 bases between the germline ends. Germline assignment: CDR1 MGHDK and CDR2 SYGVNS. The DNA of the CDR3 is TGTGCCAGCAGTTCTCCGGGATTCTCTGGGGCCAACGTCCTGACTTTC. Residues: CASSSPGFSGANVLTF. Full variable domain (rest looked up from reference TRBV25-1 and TRBJ2-6): EADIYQTPRYLVIGTGKKITLECSQTMGHDKMYWYQQDPGMELHLIHYSYGVNSTEKGDLSSESTVSRIRTEHFPLTLESARPSHTSQYLCASSSPGFSGANVLTFGAGSRLTVL.

This clone was detected once. The J gene is TRBJ1-6, the V gene TRBV19; D is undetermined. The CDR3 sequence is 16 residues long. V gave up 7 bases and J gave up 7 bases, with 20 bases separating them. Germline loops: CDR1 LNHDA, CDR2 SQIVND (reference sequence). The CDR3 reads CASTPRRQVENSPLHF. CDR3 nucleotide sequence: TGTGCCAGTACTCCCCGGCGACAAGTCGAAAATTCACCCCTCCACTTT.